The following is a TCR beta chain sequence with its context. Its antigen remains unidentified. This sample stems from a study of cytomegalovirus exposure and HLA in healthy donors. Study observations and caveats: In a later analysis, across HLA loci, associated TCR counts were highest for DRB1, lowest for HLA-C. Sequencing likely generated an artifact that appeared as a cluster of highly shared sequence variants. Reportedly, a later analysis found an Asian-associated ancestry cluster had fewer N-insertions than the approximately 640-donor mean.

All donors participated as healthy donors of bone marrow. PCR employed 60 Vbeta and 13 Jbeta primers. The method was immunoSEQ multiplex PCR; TCRdb's version includes in-frame clones alone and lacks a portion of them. Of approximately 110,000 clones listed, 80% are singletons. The germline V gene has CDR1 SGHTA and CDR2 FQGNSA. The CDR3 consists of 13 residues. V was pared by 7 bases and J by 0 bases, with 7 bases between. This chain links TRBV7-2 with TRBJ1-3, with a weak D call TRBD1 (5 bases). The source of this sequence is a man over 45 in good health and CMV-seronegative. Input material: PBMCs. The CDR3 region is CASNQGSGNTIYF. The CDR3 DNA is TGTGCCAGCAACCAGGGCTCTGGAAACACCATATATTTT.